This T cell receptor beta chain was captured in a study of cytomegalovirus exposure and HLA in healthy donors. Overall study: Early released data comprised 80 million to 100 million unique TCRs from HLA-typed donors. General study findings and limits: Reportedly, HLA-A and HLA-B alleles of most subjects were accurately predicted from TCR beta.

PCR was performed using 60 Vbeta and 13 Jbeta primers. Repertoires were generated with immunoSEQ multiplex PCR, while TCRdb's copy carries only in-frame clones and drops some. The table lists fewer than 150,000 clones, around 77% of them singletons. Points on this clone: Its antigen is not identified.

J was trimmed by 2 bases and V by 5 bases; bases with no gene match: 4. Germline assignment: CDR1 SEHNR and CDR2 FQNEAQ (reference sequence). The CDR3 contains 14 residues. The origin of this receptor is a man aged 45-60 years in good health and CMV-seronegative. The material sequenced was PBMCs. This chain joins TRBV7-9 and TRBJ2-3, with 7 bases fitting TRBD2. CDR3 DNA sequence: TGTGCCAGCAGCATTGGGGGGGACACAGATACGCAGTATTTT. It specifies CASSIGGDTDTQYF.